The 16 T cell receptor beta chains listed next were all sequenced from one sample in a study of T cells in Graves' hyperthyroidism and ophthalmopathy. Template material for amplifying TCR beta CDR3 regions consisted of RNA transcripts. Carried out on the TCR CDR3, a first-round RT-PCR used the HTBI primer set. TCRdb itself ran the multiplex PCR reads through MiXCR, one entry per CDR3 protein. The sample shows roughly 500,000 distinct CDR3 sequences, roughly 24% of them seen only once. The sequencing input was blood. All receptors come from a woman under 40 with Graves' ophthalmopathy.

The chain links TRBV6-1 to TRBJ2-7; possibly TRBD1 or TRBD2 for D (5 bases each). V was shortened by 6 bases and J by 2 bases, with 14 bases between the two germline ends. The CDR3 is 14 amino acids. Germline CDR1 MNHNS, CDR2 SASEGT. The CDR3 nucleotides read TGTGCCAGCAGGCTCCGGGACGGGACCTACGAGCAGTACTTC. Protein product: CASRLRDGTYEQYF.

This clonotype was detected a few times. This chain links TRBV14 with TRBJ1-5; TRBD1 might be the D (5 bases). Germline CDR1 reads SGHDN; CDR2 reads FVKESK. Between the trimmed V and J ends, which lost 4 bases and 7 bases, there was a span of 17 bases. This CDR3 comprises 15 residues. DNA for the CDR3: TGTGCCAGCAGCCCCGGTGGGGCCAACGGGCAGCCCCAGCATTTT. Its translation: CASSPGGANGQPQHF. The full variable domain, in which reference TRBV14 and TRBJ1-5 provide the parts outside the CDR3, is EAGVTQFPSHSVIEKGQTVTLRCDPISGHDNLYWYRRVMGKEIKFLLHFVKESKQDESGMPNNRFLAERTGGTYSTLKVQPAELEDSGVYFCASSPGGANGQPQHFGDGTRLSIL.

Ten or more counts support this clonotype. The CDR3 is CASSSMGSGNTIYF. The CDR3 DNA sequence: TGTGCCAGCAGTTCGATGGGCTCTGGAAACACCATATATTTT. The chain recombines TRBV6-5 with TRBJ1-3; the D is unclear. The CDR3 runs 14 residues. V was pared by 4 bases and J by 0 bases, with 7 bases between. The germline V gene encodes CDR1 MNHEY and CDR2 SVGAGI.

This chain links TRBV12-3 or TRBV12-4 with TRBJ1-5; no clear D gene. The CDR3 length is 12 residues. Deletions cut 6 bases from V and 10 bases from J, with 13 bases between. The DNA for the CDR3 is TGTGCCAGCAGCCCGGTTTGGTTCCCCCAGCATTTT. Its protein product is CASSPVWFPQHF.

This clonotype was seen ten or more times. The chain links TRBV5-1 to TRBJ1-5; no definite D call. Germline values: CDR1 SGHRS, CDR2 YFSETQ. The CDR3 totals 14 residues. Trimming left V 0 bases short and J 7 bases short, with 11 bases between. DNA for the CDR3: TGCGCCAGCAGCTTGGACGGCAGTCGGCAGCCCCAGCATTTT. This encodes CASSLDGSRQPQHF.

This clonotype was observed at least ten times. This chain uses TRBV6-5 with TRBJ1-2; a weak D match, TRBD1 (6 bases). Germline assignment: CDR1 MNHEY and CDR2 SVGAGI. The CDR3 is 13 residues long. V lost 3 bases, J lost 3 bases, and 8 bases lay in between. CDR3 sequence reads: CASSYGQYYGYTF. The CDR3 DNA is TGTGCCAGCAGTTATGGACAGTACTATGGCTACACCTTC.

In DNA form, the CDR3 reads TGTGCCACCCTGCTAAAGGGACAGGGCGCTTTTTTTGGCGAGCAGTACTTC. Protein product: CATLLKGQGAFFGEQYF. The chain employs TRBV6-2 or TRBV6-3 and TRBJ2-7; 9 bases match TRBD1. There are 17 residues in the CDR3. Germline V gene lookup returns CDR1 MNHEY and CDR2 SVGEGT. The V segment lost 10 bases and the J segment 6 bases; nucleotides outside the gene matches: 22.

This clonotype was counted many times. The chain combines TRBV20-1 with TRBJ2-5, with TRBD2 matching over 9 bases. This CDR3 comprises 14 residues. The germline CDR1 and CDR2 sequences are DFQATT and SNEGSKA (reference sequence). J gave up 3 bases and V 4 bases, and 6 bases lay outside the gene matches. CDR3 residues: CSATIAGVKETQYF. CDR3 nucleotides: TGCAGTGCTACCATAGCGGGGGTAAAAGAGACCCAGTACTTC.

This clonotype was seen repeatedly, ten times or more. This chain connects TRBV19 to TRBJ2-7; 9 bases agree with TRBD1. V trimming: 10 bases; J trimming: 6 bases; junction bases outside the gene matches: 7. CDR3 size: 12 residues. Germline V gene sequence: CDR1 LNHDA, CDR2 SQIVND (reference sequence). As DNA, the CDR3 is TGTGCCACTCCGGGACAGGGTTTCGAGCAGTACTTC. This codes for CATPGQGFEQYF.

Many counts were recorded for this clonotype. This chain joins TRBV6-2 or TRBV6-3 and TRBJ2-2; D might be TRBD2 (5 bases). Germline CDR1 reads MNHEY; CDR2 reads SVGEGT. V lost 2 bases and J lost 7, with 14 bases in between. CDR3 length: 15 residues. CDR3 DNA: TGTGCCAGCAGTTACGTTGCGGGTTTAAGCGGGGAGCTGTTTTTT. Encoded protein: CASSYVAGLSGELFF.

This clonotype has ten or more counts. This chain links TRBV7-2 with TRBJ2-5; D is possibly TRBD2 (5 bases). The CDR3 totals 13 residues. V was shortened by 4 bases and J by 7 bases, with 13 bases between the two germline ends. The V gene's germline CDR1 is SGHTA and CDR2 FQGNSA. The CDR3 reads CASSSDPRGTQYF. Here the CDR3 DNA reads TGTGCCAGCAGCTCCGATCCTCGGGGGACCCAGTACTTC.

Many counts were recorded for this clonotype. The J gene is TRBJ1-5, the V gene TRBV5-5; tentative D call: TRBD1 (6 bases). The ends were cut back, 1 base at V and 0 bases at J, with 11 bases in the middle. The CDR3 is made up of 16 amino acids. Germline-derived CDR1 and CDR2 are SGHKS and YYEKEE (reference sequence). Here the CDR3 DNA reads TGTGCCAGCAGCTTGCGAGTGGGACATAGCAATCAGCCCCAGCATTTT. Amino acids: CASSLRVGHSNQPQHF.

The sample holds many counts of this clonotype. The chain employs TRBV6-4 and TRBJ1-1; D might be TRBD1 (6 bases). CDR3 length: 18 amino acids. With 5 bases removed from V and 1 base from J, the gap between germline ends came to 23 bases. The germline V gene encodes CDR1 MRHNA and CDR2 SNTAGT. CDR3 sequence: CASSHLPYRGDRNTEAFF. In DNA, the CDR3 is TGTGCCAGCAGTCACCTCCCGTATAGGGGGGATAGGAACACTGAAGCTTTCTTT.

The chain recombines TRBV12-3 or TRBV12-4 with TRBJ2-7; maybe TRBD2 (6 bases). This CDR3 spans 12 amino acids. The V end was cut by 1 base, the J end by 12 bases, with 13 bases between. CDR3 bases: TGTGCCAGCAGTTTAGGGCGGGACGTTTGGTACTTC. As protein: CASSLGRDVWYF.

This clonotype appeared many times. This chain links TRBV29-1 with TRBJ1-2; 7 bases line up with TRBD1. The CDR3 is made up of 13 amino acids. Germline V gives CDR1 SQVTM, CDR2 ANQGSEA. The trim removed 7 bases at V and 6 bases at J, leaving 11 bases unmatched. The CDR3 sequence: CSATRDSVDGYTF. CDR3 nucleotides: TGCAGCGCCACCCGGGACAGCGTCGATGGCTACACCTTC.

This clonotype was found many times. The chain couples TRBV12-3 or TRBV12-4 to TRBJ1-1; a weak D match, TRBD1 (5 bases). The CDR3 is 15 residues long. V lost 3 bases, J lost 1 base, and 12 bases lay in between. In nucleotides, the CDR3 is TGTGCCAGCAGTTTCCCAGGGATGGGGAACACTGAAGCTTTCTTT. It specifies CASSFPGMGNTEAFF.